One sample yielded the 13 T cell receptor beta chains listed below, sequenced in a study of response to subunit inactivated influenza vaccine (dated by TCRdb to 2016 to 2019). The library was produced with RT-PCR. These reads were obtained on an Illumina HiSeq 2500. Starting from the raw public reads, TCRdb applied fastp trimming at Q25, assembled clones with MiXCR and retained in-frame beta chains. Each entry merges the rows of one CDR3 protein and shows their most common DNA and genes. Within this sample are over 300,000 distinct CDR3 sequences, with roughly 22% of them counted one time only. 10% of the sample belongs to the ten largest clones. This material consisted of PBMCs from blood, taken 21 months after vaccination. The source is a man aged 45 to 75 who received an inactivated influenza vaccine. Donor details come from another sample of the same person, matched by shared clones.

The J gene is TRBJ1-1, the V gene TRBV5-1; 8 bases are a match to TRBD1. CDR1 and CDR2 (germline): SGHRS, YFSETQ. The CDR3 spans 15 residues. The ends lost 4 bases at V and 3 bases at J; junction bases unmatched: 8. Written as DNA, the CDR3 is TGCGCCAGCAGCCCGGACAGGGTTTCGGACACTGAAGCTTTCTTT. Its protein is CASSPDRVSDTEAFF.

This chain joins TRBV10-3 and TRBJ2-1; 14 bases agree with TRBD2. V lost 6 bases and J lost 7; bases outside the gene matches: 2. Germline-derived CDR1 and CDR2 are ENHRY and SYGVKD. The CDR3 runs to 14 residues. DNA for the CDR3: TGTGCCATCAGCGGACTAGCGGGAGGAAATGAGCAGTTCTTC. Amino acid sequence: CAISGLAGGNEQFF.

This chain uses TRBV20-1 with TRBJ1-2; the match to TRBD1 covers 9 bases. Germline trimming cut 4 bases from V and 8 bases from J; bases unmatched to any gene: 11. Looked up from germline, CDR1 is DFQATT and CDR2 is SNEGSKA (reference sequence). The CDR3 has 14 residues. CDR3 bases: TGCAGTGCTACGGACGGGACAGGGATCTACGGCTACACCTTC. Protein product: CSATDGTGIYGYTF.

The J gene is TRBJ1-4, the V gene TRBV7-9; D gene ambiguous. In germline, CDR1 is SEHNR, CDR2 FQNEAQ (reference sequence). This CDR3 spans 16 amino acids. Trimming removed 4 bases at V and 3 bases at J, with 15 bases between. This CDR3 is CASSSRTLMANEKLFF. As DNA, the CDR3 is TGTGCCAGCAGCTCCCGGACCTTAATGGCTAATGAAAAACTGTTTTTT. Complete variable domain (other parts from reference TRBV7-9 and TRBJ1-4): DTGVSQNPRHKITKRGQNVTFRCDPISEHNRLYWYRQTLGQGPEFLTYFQNEAQLEKSRLLSDRFSAERPKGSFSTLEIQRTEQGDSAMYLCASSSRTLMANEKLFFGSGTQLSVL.

The rearrangement uses TRBV11-2 and TRBJ1-6, with no clear D. This CDR3 has 14 residues. Trimming took off 11 bases at V and 0 bases at J, with 11 bases between the two ends. Germline values: CDR1 SGHAT, CDR2 FQNNGV. The CDR3 protein is CAADMSSYNSPLHF. For the CDR3, the DNA is TGTGCCGCTGACATGAGCTCCTATAATTCACCCCTCCACTTT.

The rearrangement links TRBV30 to TRBJ1-2; 7 positions agree with TRBD1. Per germline, CDR1 GTSNPN and CDR2 SVGIG (reference sequence). With 4 bases clipped from V and 4 bases from J, the junction kept 6 bases outside the gene matches. CDR3 size: 13 residues. The CDR3 reads CAWTQTGTYGYTF. The CDR3 DNA follows: TGTGCCTGGACCCAGACAGGGACCTATGGCTACACCTTC.

The chain is built from TRBV18 and TRBJ1-5; 9 bases match TRBD1. This CDR3 comprises 16 residues. The J segment lost 2 bases and the V segment lost 6 bases, leaving 8 bases of the junction unmatched. Germline V lookup: CDR1 KGHSH, CDR2 LQKENI. The CDR3 DNA sequence: TGTGCCAGCTCGGCCGGGACAGGGATACGCAATCAGCCCCAGCATTTT. Translated: CASSAGTGIRNQPQHF.

In this sample, this clonotype turned up once. This chain connects TRBV20-1 to TRBJ2-3, with TRBD2 as a possible D gene (6 bases). This CDR3 has 15 amino acids. Trimming removed 3 bases from V and 7 bases from J, with 20 bases in between. CDR1 DFQATT and CDR2 SNEGSKA come from the germline V gene (reference sequence). As DNA, the CDR3 is TGCAGTGCTAGTCCCGGTTTACGGGAGAAATATACGCAGTATTTT. Amino acids: CSASPGLREKYTQYF.

This chain connects TRBV11-2 to TRBJ2-1, with 7 bases identical to TRBD2. Germline loops: CDR1 SGHAT, CDR2 FQNNGV. This CDR3 is built from 15 residues. Losses at the gene ends were 2 bases for V and 5 bases for J; bases not matched to a gene: 6. Written as DNA, the CDR3 is TGTGCCAGCAGCTTAATGTTGGGAGGGCACAATGAGCAGTTCTTC. This encodes CASSLMLGGHNEQFF.

The rearrangement uses TRBV20-1 and TRBJ2-1, with TRBD2 matching over 7 bases. This CDR3 spans 14 amino acids. From germline, CDR1 is DFQATT and CDR2 SNEGSKA (reference sequence). Losses at the gene ends were 3 bases for V and 5 bases for J; bases not matched to a gene: 7. The CDR3 bases are TGCAGTGCTAGTCGGTCTAGCGGAAACAATGAGCAGTTCTTC. Protein product: CSASRSSGNNEQFF.

This chain links TRBV5-6 with TRBJ2-5; TRBD2 agrees at 12 bases. The CDR3 has 15 residues. The germline gives CDR1 SGHDT, CDR2 YYEEEE. The trim removed 1 base at V and 5 bases at J, leaving 3 bases unmatched. CDR3 in amino acids: CASSLLAGGQETQYF. CDR3 sequence (DNA): TGTGCCAGCAGCTTGCTAGCGGGGGGGCAGGAGACCCAGTACTTC.

This chain joins TRBV25-1 and TRBJ1-3; D is unresolved. This CDR3 has 16 residues. Germline V gene sequence: CDR1 MGHDK, CDR2 SYGVNS. Trimming stripped 0 bases from V and 0 bases from J, with 9 bases between. In nucleotides, the CDR3 is TGTGCCAGCAGTGAATACATGTCGAGCTCTGGAAACACCATATATTTT. It codes for CASSEYMSSSGNTIYF.

The rearrangement uses TRBV25-1 and TRBJ2-5, with 7 bases that match TRBD1. Germline V gene sequence: CDR1 MGHDK, CDR2 SYGVNS. The length of the CDR3 is 15 residues. Trimming cost V 5 bases and J 2 bases; bases outside gene matches: 8. The CDR3 DNA sequence: TGTGCCAGCAGTCCCCGAAGGGGACAGCAAGAGACCCAGTACTTC. It specifies CASSPRRGQQETQYF.